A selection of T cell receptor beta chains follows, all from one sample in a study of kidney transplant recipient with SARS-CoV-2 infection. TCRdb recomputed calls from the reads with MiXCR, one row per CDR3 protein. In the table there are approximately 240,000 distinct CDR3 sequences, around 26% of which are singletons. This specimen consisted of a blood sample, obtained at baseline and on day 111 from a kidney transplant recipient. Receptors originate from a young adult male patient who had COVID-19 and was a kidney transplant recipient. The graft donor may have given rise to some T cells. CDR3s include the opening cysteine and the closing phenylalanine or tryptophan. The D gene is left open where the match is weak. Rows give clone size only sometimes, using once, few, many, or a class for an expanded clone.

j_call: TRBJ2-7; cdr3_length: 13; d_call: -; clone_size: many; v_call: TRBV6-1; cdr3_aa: CASSANLGHEQYF; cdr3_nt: TGTGCCAGCAGTGCCAACCTAGGTCACGAGCAGTACTTC
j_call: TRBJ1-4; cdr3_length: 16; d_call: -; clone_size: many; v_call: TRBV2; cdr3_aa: CASSGRTDPTNEKLFF; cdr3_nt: TGTGCCAGCAGTGGCAGAACAGATCCAACTAATGAAAAACTGTTTTTT
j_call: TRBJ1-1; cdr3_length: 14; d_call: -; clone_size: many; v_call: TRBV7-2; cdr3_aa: CASSLAGSRAEAFF; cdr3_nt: TGTGCCAGCAGCTTAGCAGGGTCGAGGGCTGAAGCTTTCTTT
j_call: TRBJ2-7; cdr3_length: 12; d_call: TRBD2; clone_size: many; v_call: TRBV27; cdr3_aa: CASITGGGEQYF; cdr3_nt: TGTGCCAGCATCACCGGGGGGGGGGAGCAGTACTTC
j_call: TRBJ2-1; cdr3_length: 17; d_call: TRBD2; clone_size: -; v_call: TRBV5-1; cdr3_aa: CASSLLTSGTSGNEQFF; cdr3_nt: TGCGCCAGCAGCTTGTTGACTAGCGGGACCTCGGGGAATGAGCAGTTCTTC
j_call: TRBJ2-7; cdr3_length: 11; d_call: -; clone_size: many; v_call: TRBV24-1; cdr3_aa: CATSVRDEQYF; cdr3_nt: TGTGCCACCAGTGTCCGGGACGAGCAGTACTTC
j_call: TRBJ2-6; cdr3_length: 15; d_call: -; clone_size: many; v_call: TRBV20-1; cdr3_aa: CSAGTIRSGANVLTF; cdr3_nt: TGCAGTGCGGGGACGATACGCTCTGGGGCCAACGTCCTGACTTTC
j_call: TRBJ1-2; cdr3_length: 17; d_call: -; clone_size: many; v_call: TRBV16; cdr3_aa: CASSALRVVRKTYGYTF; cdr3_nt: TGTGCCAGCAGCGCTCTTAGGGTCGTTAGAAAGACCTATGGCTACACCTTC
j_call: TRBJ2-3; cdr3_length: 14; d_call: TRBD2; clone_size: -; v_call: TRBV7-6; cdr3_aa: CASSRTSGADTQYF; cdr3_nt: TGTGCCAGCAGCAGGACTAGCGGAGCAGATACGCAGTATTTT
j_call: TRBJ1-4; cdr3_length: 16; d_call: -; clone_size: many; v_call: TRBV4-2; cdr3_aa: CASSQGSTGVNEKLFF; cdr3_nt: TGTGCCAGCAGCCAAGGCTCGACAGGAGTTAATGAAAAACTGTTTTTT
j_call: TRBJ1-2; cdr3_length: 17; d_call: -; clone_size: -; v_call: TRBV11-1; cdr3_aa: CASSSVHKAGKTCGYTF; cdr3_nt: TGTGCCAGCAGCTCAGTCCATAAGGCTGGAAAGACCTGTGGCTACACCTTC
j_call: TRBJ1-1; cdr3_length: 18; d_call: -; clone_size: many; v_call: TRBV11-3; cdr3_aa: CASSPTLFVGQMNTEAFF; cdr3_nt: TGTGCCAGCAGCCCCACATTGTTCGTCGGACAGATGAACACTGAAGCTTTCTTT
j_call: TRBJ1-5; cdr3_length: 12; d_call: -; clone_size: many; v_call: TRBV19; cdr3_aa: CASNPPGGHQHF; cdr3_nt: TGTGCCAGTAACCCCCCTGGGGGACACCAGCATTTT
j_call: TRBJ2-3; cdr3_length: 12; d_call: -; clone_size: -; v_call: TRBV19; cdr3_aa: CASNTGADTQYF; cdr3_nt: TGTGCCAGTAATACGGGGGCAGATACGCAGTATTTT
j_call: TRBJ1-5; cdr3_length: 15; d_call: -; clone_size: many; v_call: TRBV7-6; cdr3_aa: CASSSSPLGNQPQHF; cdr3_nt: TGTGCCAGCAGCTCTAGCCCCCTGGGGAATCAGCCCCAGCATTTT
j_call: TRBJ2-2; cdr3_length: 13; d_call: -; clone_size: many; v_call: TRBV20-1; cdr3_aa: CSAHPKVTGELFF; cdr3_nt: TGCAGTGCTCACCCAAAGGTTACCGGGGAGCTGTTTTTT
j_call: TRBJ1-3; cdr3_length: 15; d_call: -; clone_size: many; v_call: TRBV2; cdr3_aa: CASSDSQFIGNTIYF; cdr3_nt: TGTGCCAGCAGTGACTCGCAGTTCATCGGAAACACCATATATTTT
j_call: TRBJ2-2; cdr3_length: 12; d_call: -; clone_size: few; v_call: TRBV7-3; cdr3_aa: CASSLRPGELFF; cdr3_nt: TGTGCCAGCAGCTTACGTCCCGGGGAGCTGTTTTTT
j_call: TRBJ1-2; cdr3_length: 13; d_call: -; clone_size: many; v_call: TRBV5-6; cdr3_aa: CASSLDWGAGYTF; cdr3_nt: TGTGCCAGCAGCTTGGATTGGGGGGCTGGCTACACCTTC
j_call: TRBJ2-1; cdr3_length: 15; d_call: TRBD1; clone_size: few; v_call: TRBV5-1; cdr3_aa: CASSPDYGQGDEQFF; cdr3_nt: TGCGCCAGCAGCCCAGACTACGGACAGGGCGATGAGCAGTTCTTC
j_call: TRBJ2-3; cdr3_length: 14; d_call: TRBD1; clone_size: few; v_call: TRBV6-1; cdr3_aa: CASSQRQGVDTQYF; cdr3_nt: TGTGCCAGCAGCCAAAGACAGGGAGTAGATACGCAGTATTTT
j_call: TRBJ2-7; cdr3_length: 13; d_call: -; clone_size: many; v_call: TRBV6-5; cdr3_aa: CASSYSYVNEQYF; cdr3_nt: TGTGCCAGCAGTTACTCGTATGTAAACGAGCAGTACTTC
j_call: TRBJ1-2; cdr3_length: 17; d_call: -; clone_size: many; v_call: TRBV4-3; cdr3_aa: CASSCFKGRRKTYGYTF; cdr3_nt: TGCGCCAGCAGCTGTTTTAAAGGACGTCGAAAGACCTATGGCTACACCTTC
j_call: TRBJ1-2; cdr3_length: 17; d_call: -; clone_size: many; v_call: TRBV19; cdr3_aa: CASSLASTNRKTYGYTF; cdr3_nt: TGTGCCAGTAGTTTGGCGTCGACAAATCGAAAGACCTATGGCTACACCTTC
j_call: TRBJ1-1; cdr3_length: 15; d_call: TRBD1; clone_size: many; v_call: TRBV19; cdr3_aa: CASSPLTGLNTEAFF; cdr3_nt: TGTGCCAGTAGTCCCTTGACAGGGTTGAACACTGAAGCTTTCTTT
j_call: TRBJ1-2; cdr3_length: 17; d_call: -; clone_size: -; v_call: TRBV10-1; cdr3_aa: CASGAFRRSRKTYGYTF; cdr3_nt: TGCGCCAGCGGTGCGTTTCGAAGATCGCGAAAGACCTATGGCTACACCTTC
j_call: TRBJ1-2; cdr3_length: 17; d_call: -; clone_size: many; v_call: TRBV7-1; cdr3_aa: CASSPAPHEGKTYGYTF; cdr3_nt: TGTGCCAGCAGCCCTGCGCCTCACGAGGGAAAGACCTATGGCTACACCTTC
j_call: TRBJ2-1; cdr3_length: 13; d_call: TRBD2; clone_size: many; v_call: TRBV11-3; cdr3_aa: CASSPQREGLQFF; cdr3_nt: TGTGCCAGCAGCCCCCAGCGGGAGGGCCTTCAGTTCTTC
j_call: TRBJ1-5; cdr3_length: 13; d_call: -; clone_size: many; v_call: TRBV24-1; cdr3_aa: CATSERENQPQHF; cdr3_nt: TGTGCCACCAGTGAACGGGAGAATCAGCCCCAGCATTTT
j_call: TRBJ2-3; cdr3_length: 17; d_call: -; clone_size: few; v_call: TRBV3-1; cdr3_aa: CASSPERPFIMQDTQYF; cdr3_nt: TGTGCCAGCAGCCCGGAGCGTCCATTTATCATGCAAGATACGCAGTATTTT
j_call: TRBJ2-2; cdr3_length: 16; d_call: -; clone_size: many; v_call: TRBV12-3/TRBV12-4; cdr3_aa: CASSLGKDSHTGELFF; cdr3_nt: TGTGCCAGCAGTTTAGGGAAGGACAGCCACACCGGGGAGCTGTTTTTT
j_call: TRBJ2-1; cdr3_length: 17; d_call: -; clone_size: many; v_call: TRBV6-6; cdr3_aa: CASSYGPRSSSYNEQFF; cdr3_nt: TGTGCCAGCAGTTACGGACCTCGATCGAGCTCCTACAATGAGCAGTTCTTC
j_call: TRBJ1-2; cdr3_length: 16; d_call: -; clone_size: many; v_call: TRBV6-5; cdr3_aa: CASSKPQKKGLYGYTF; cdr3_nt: TGTGCCAGCAGCAAACCCCAGAAGAAGGGGCTCTATGGCTACACCTTC
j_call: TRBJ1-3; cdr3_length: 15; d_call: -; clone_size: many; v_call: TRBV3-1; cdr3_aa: CASSQSLNSGNTIYF; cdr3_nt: TGTGCCAGCAGCCAATCATTAAACAGCGGAAACACCATATATTTT
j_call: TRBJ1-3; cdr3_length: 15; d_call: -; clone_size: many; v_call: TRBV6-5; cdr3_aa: CASSVGGGDLNTIYF; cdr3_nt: TGTGCCAGCAGTGTCGGGGGGGGGGACCTAAACACCATATATTTT
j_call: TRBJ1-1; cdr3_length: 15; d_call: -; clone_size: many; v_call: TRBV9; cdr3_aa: CASNEEGGVSTEAFF; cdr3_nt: TGTGCCAGCAACGAGGAAGGGGGAGTAAGCACTGAAGCTTTCTTT
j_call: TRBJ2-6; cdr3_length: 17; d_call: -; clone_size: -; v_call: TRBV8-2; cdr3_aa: CGKMGRITQSRANVLTF; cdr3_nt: TGTGGCAAAATGGGGAGGATAACACAAAGTCGGGCCAACGTCCTGACTTTC
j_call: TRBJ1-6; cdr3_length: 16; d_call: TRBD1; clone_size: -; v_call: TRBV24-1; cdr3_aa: CATSDSNRGNNSPLHF; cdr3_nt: TGTGCCACCAGTGATTCCAACAGGGGAAACAATTCACCCCTCCACTTT
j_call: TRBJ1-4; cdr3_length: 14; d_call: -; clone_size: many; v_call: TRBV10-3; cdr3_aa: CAISGPFLNEKLFF; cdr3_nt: TGTGCCATCAGTGGGCCTTTTCTCAATGAAAAACTGTTTTTT
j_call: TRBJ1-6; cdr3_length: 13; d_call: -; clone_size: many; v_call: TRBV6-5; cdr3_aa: CASNPGEASPLHF; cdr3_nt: TGTGCCAGCAACCCAGGTGAGGCTTCACCCCTCCACTTT
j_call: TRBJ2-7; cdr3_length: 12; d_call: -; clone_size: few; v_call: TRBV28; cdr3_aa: CAGSFSQYEQYF; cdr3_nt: TGTGCCGGCAGTTTTAGTCAATACGAGCAGTACTTC
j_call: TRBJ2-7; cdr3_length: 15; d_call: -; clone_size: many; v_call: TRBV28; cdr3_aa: CASSLERIHSYEQYF; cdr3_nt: TGTGCCAGCAGTTTAGAGCGGATCCACTCCTACGAGCAGTACTTC
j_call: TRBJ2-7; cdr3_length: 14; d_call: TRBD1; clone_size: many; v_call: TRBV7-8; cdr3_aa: CASSLIGTEREQYF; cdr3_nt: TGTGCCAGCAGCTTAATAGGGACAGAACGCGAGCAGTACTTC
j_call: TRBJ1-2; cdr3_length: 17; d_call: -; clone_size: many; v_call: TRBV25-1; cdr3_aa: CASSCDRELGKTYGYTF; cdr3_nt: TGTGCCAGCAGTTGCGATAGAGAACTGGGAAAGACCTATGGCTACACCTTC
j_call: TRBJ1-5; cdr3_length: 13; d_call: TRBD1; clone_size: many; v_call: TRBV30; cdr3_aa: CAWAGTGNQPQHF; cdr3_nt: TGTGCCTGGGCCGGGACAGGTAATCAGCCCCAGCATTTT
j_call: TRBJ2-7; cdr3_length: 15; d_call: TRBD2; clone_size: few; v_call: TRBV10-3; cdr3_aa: CAISEPGTSGYEQYF; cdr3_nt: TGTGCCATCAGTGAGCCAGGGACTAGCGGCTACGAGCAGTACTTC
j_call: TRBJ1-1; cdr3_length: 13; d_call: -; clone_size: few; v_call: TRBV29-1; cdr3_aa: CSVQGVLNTEAFF; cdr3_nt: TGCAGCGTTCAAGGGGTCTTGAACACTGAAGCTTTCTTT
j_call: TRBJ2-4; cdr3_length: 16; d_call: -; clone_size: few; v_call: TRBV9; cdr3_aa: CASSGGTPLAKNIQYF; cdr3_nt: TGTGCCAGCAGCGGAGGGACACCGCTAGCCAAAAACATTCAGTACTTC
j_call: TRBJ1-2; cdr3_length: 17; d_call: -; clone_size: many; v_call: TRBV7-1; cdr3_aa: CASSHRVHEGKTYGYTF; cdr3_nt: TGTGCCAGCAGCCATAGGGTTCACGAGGGAAAGACCTATGGCTACACCTTC
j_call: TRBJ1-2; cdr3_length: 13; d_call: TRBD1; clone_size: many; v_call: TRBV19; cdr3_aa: CASTLDRGYGYTF; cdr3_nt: TGTGCCAGTACCCTAGACAGGGGCTATGGCTACACCTTC
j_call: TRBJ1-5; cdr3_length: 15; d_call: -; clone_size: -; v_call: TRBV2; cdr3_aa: CASKGQGSSNQPQRF; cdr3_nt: TGTGCCAGCAAGGGGCAGGGGTCAAGCAATCAGCCCCAGCGTTTT
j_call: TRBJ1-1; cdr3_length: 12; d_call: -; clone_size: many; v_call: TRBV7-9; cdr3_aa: CASSLNRGEAFF; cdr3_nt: TGTGCCAGCAGCCTAAACAGAGGGGAAGCTTTCTTT
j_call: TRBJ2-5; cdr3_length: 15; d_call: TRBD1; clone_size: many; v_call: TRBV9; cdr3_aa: CASSVRDREVETQYF; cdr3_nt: TGTGCCAGCAGCGTCCGGGACAGGGAAGTAGAGACCCAGTACTTC
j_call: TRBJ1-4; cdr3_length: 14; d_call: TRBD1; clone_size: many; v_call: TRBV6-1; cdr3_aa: CASSEWDRNEKLFF; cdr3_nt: TGTGCCAGCAGTGAGTGGGACAGGAATGAAAAACTGTTTTTT
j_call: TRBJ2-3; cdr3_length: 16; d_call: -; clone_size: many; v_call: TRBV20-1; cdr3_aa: CSANPFTGHDTDTQYF; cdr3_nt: TGCAGTGCGAACCCTTTTACGGGTCACGACACAGATACGCAGTATTTT
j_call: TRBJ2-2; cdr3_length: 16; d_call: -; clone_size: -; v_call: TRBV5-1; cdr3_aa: CTSSLVVAGLGVELFF; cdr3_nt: TGCACCAGCAGCTTGGTTGTGGCGGGATTAGGCGTGGAGCTGTTTTTT
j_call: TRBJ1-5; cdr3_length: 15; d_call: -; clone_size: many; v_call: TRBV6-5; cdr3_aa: CASSDLVRGNQPQHF; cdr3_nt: TGTGCCAGCAGTGATCTCGTACGGGGCAATCAGCCCCAGCATTTT